A selection of T cell receptor beta chains follows, all from one sample in a study of blood T cells in healthy people across ages. TCRdb passed the 5' RACE reads through MiXCR, listing each CDR3 protein once. The data hold 1.8 million or so distinct CDR3 sequences, with about 39% observed a single time. The sequencing sample was made of blood. Receptor source: a human donor in good health. Each CDR3 is given with its conserved first and last residue. A D gene is named only where the DNA matches it firmly. The size field is filled for only some rows; it gives once, few, many or a size class.

d_gene: -; j_gene: TRBJ1-2; v_gene: TRBV6-1; abundance: -; CDR3aa: CASSEVMMEGYTF; CDR3nt: TGTGCCAGCAGTGAAGTTATGATGGAAGGCTACACCTTC
d_gene: -; j_gene: TRBJ2-3; v_gene: TRBV4-1; abundance: -; CDR3aa: CASSPIEVVGTDTQYF; CDR3nt: TGCGCCAGCAGCCCCATAGAGGTAGTTGGCACAGATACGCAGTATTTT
d_gene: TRBD1; j_gene: TRBJ1-2; v_gene: TRBV29-1; abundance: -; CDR3aa: CSGTGEGIEGYTF; CDR3nt: TGCAGCGGGACAGGGGAGGGGATTGAGGGCTACACCTTC
d_gene: TRBD2; j_gene: TRBJ2-7; v_gene: TRBV6-5; abundance: -; CDR3aa: CASSSTVLAGNQEQYF; CDR3nt: TGTGCCAGCAGCTCCACTGTACTAGCGGGGAACCAGGAGCAGTACTTC
d_gene: TRBD1; j_gene: TRBJ1-1; v_gene: TRBV7-2; abundance: -; CDR3aa: CASSLAQGAVFNTEAFF; CDR3nt: TGTGCCAGCAGCTTAGCCCAGGGGGCCGTCTTTAACACTGAAGCTTTCTTT
d_gene: -; j_gene: TRBJ1-5; v_gene: TRBV20-1; abundance: -; CDR3aa: CSARGAGPQPQHF; CDR3nt: TGCAGTGCTAGAGGGGCAGGGCCCCAGCCCCAGCATTTT
d_gene: TRBD1; j_gene: TRBJ2-7; v_gene: TRBV4-2; abundance: -; CDR3aa: CASSLTGTEAYEQYF; CDR3nt: TGTGCCAGCAGCCTGACCGGGACAGAAGCCTACGAGCAGTACTTC
d_gene: TRBD1; j_gene: TRBJ2-3; v_gene: TRBV10-3; abundance: -; CDR3aa: CAISEPQDRGGITDTQYF; CDR3nt: TGTGCCATCAGTGAGCCGCAGGACAGGGGTGGAATCACAGATACGCAGTATTTT
d_gene: TRBD2; j_gene: TRBJ2-1; v_gene: TRBV12-3/TRBV12-4; abundance: -; CDR3aa: CASSFAGGTSDEQFF; CDR3nt: TGTGCCAGCAGTTTTGCGGGTGGGACTAGCGATGAGCAGTTCTTC
d_gene: -; j_gene: TRBJ1-5; v_gene: TRBV7-2; abundance: -; CDR3aa: CASSLNPPGQNEPQHF; CDR3nt: TGTGCCAGCAGCTTAAATCCCCCGGGACAAAATGAGCCCCAGCATTTT
d_gene: -; j_gene: TRBJ2-7; v_gene: TRBV4-1; abundance: -; CDR3aa: CASSQGSGPNEQYF; CDR3nt: TGCGCCAGCAGCCAAGGGTCGGGGCCCAACGAGCAGTACTTC
d_gene: -; j_gene: TRBJ1-2; v_gene: TRBV12-3/TRBV12-4; abundance: many; CDR3aa: CASSLRNNYGYTF; CDR3nt: TGTGCCAGCAGTTTACGTAACAACTATGGCTACACCTTC
d_gene: -; j_gene: TRBJ1-6; v_gene: TRBV9; abundance: -; CDR3aa: CASSVEPRSPLHF; CDR3nt: TGTGCCAGCAGCGTAGAACCCCGCTCACCCCTCCACTTT
d_gene: -; j_gene: TRBJ2-4; v_gene: TRBV12-3/TRBV12-4; abundance: few; CDR3aa: CASSLALGLDIQYF; CDR3nt: TGTGCCAGCAGTTTAGCGTTAGGGTTGGACATTCAGTACTTC
d_gene: -; j_gene: TRBJ2-7; v_gene: TRBV6-2/TRBV6-3; abundance: many; CDR3aa: CASSLRGSLSYEQYF; CDR3nt: TGTGCCAGCAGTCTCAGGGGAAGCCTCTCCTACGAGCAGTACTTC
d_gene: -; j_gene: TRBJ1-2; v_gene: TRBV6-5; abundance: -; CDR3aa: CASSYSPGGAGGYTF; CDR3nt: TGTGCCAGCAGTTACTCGCCGGGGGGGGCGGGTGGCTACACCTTC
d_gene: TRBD1; j_gene: TRBJ1-2; v_gene: TRBV29-1; abundance: many; CDR3aa: CSVEELGTGVDYGYTF; CDR3nt: TGCAGCGTTGAAGAGCTTGGGACAGGGGTTGACTATGGCTACACCTTC
d_gene: TRBD1; j_gene: TRBJ2-7; v_gene: TRBV29-1; abundance: -; CDR3aa: CSVEGVPGTATYEQYF; CDR3nt: TGCAGCGTTGAAGGGGTACCCGGGACAGCAACCTACGAGCAGTACTTC
d_gene: -; j_gene: TRBJ2-1; v_gene: TRBV7-9; abundance: -; CDR3aa: CASSLTTNHNEQFF; CDR3nt: TGTGCCAGCAGCCTGACGACAAATCACAATGAGCAGTTCTTC
d_gene: -; j_gene: TRBJ2-7; v_gene: TRBV7-8; abundance: -; CDR3aa: CASSLQGAHFYEQYF; CDR3nt: TGTGCCAGCAGCTTACAGGGAGCTCACTTCTACGAGCAGTACTTC
d_gene: -; j_gene: TRBJ2-5; v_gene: TRBV27; abundance: -; CDR3aa: CASSGLANHPETQYF; CDR3nt: TGTGCCAGCAGTGGGCTAGCTAACCATCCAGAGACCCAGTACTTC
d_gene: -; j_gene: TRBJ1-5; v_gene: TRBV6-4; abundance: -; CDR3aa: CASSDSGWRGGNQPQHF; CDR3nt: TGTGCCAGCAGTGACTCGGGCTGGAGGGGAGGCAATCAGCCCCAGCATTTT
d_gene: -; j_gene: TRBJ1-1; v_gene: TRBV7-2; abundance: once; CDR3aa: CASSFVGSEAFF; CDR3nt: TGTGCCAGCAGCTTTGTGGGTTCTGAAGCTTTCTTT
d_gene: TRBD2; j_gene: TRBJ2-3; v_gene: TRBV20-1; abundance: -; CDR3aa: CRGAGGNSDTQYF; CDR3nt: TGCAGGGGGGCGGGGGGAAACTCAGATACGCAGTATTTT
d_gene: -; j_gene: TRBJ1-5; v_gene: TRBV29-1; abundance: few; CDR3aa: CSVRFSNQPQHF; CDR3nt: TGCAGCGTTCGATTTAGCAATCAGCCCCAGCATTTT
d_gene: -; j_gene: TRBJ2-2; v_gene: TRBV2; abundance: -; CDR3aa: CASRLGANTGELFF; CDR3nt: TGTGCCAGCAGGTTGGGGGCGAACACCGGGGAGCTGTTTTTT
d_gene: -; j_gene: TRBJ2-1; v_gene: TRBV7-2; abundance: -; CDR3aa: CASRPTRYNEQFF; CDR3nt: TGTGCCAGCAGGCCTACAAGATACAATGAGCAGTTCTTC
d_gene: TRBD2; j_gene: TRBJ2-1; v_gene: TRBV12-3/TRBV12-4; abundance: -; CDR3aa: CASSNGLAQQFF; CDR3nt: TGTGCCAGCAGTAACGGACTAGCGCAGCAGTTCTTC